These T cell receptor beta chains were read from a single sample in a study of blood T cell dynamics during melanoma immunotherapy. Produced via immunoSEQ multiplex PCR; TCRdb's table is partial and in-frame only. The sample yields about 17,000 clones, about 80% seen once. The sequences come from blood, collected from a patient treated with checkpoint blockade. Source of these receptors: a human donor with melanoma. CDR3s include the opening cysteine and the closing phenylalanine or tryptophan. A D gene is named only where the DNA matches it firmly. Clone sizes are given selectively: once, few, many, or a class where the clone is expanded.

clone_size: once
v_call: TRBV6-6
d_call: TRBD1
j_call: TRBJ2-7
cdr3_nt: TGTGCCAGCAGCCCAGGACAGGGCGATACCTACGAGCAGTACTTC
cdr3_aa: CASSPGQGDTYEQYF

clone_size: few
v_call: TRBV7-2
d_call: -
j_call: TRBJ1-1
cdr3_nt: TGTGCCAGCAGCTTATCCGCAGGGATGAACACTGAAGCTTTCTTT
cdr3_aa: CASSLSAGMNTEAFF

clone_size: -
v_call: TRBV7-3
d_call: -
j_call: TRBJ2-7
cdr3_nt: TGTGCCAGCAGCTTCCGGGGGTTCTACGAGCAGTACTTC
cdr3_aa: CASSFRGFYEQYF

clone_size: -
v_call: TRBV7-3
d_call: TRBD2
j_call: TRBJ2-5
cdr3_nt: TGTGCCAGCAGCTCGCCCGGCACTAGCGGGCTCCAAGAGACCCAGTACTTC
cdr3_aa: CASSSPGTSGLQETQYF

clone_size: -
v_call: TRBV19
d_call: TRBD1
j_call: TRBJ1-5
cdr3_nt: TGTGCCAGTAGTCAGACAGGGGGCAGCAATCAGCCCCAGCATTTT
cdr3_aa: CASSQTGGSNQPQHF

clone_size: -
v_call: TRBV7-3
d_call: -
j_call: TRBJ2-3
cdr3_nt: TGTGCCAGCAGCTTTCGCGGAGGGACAGATACGCAGTATTTT
cdr3_aa: CASSFRGGTDTQYF

clone_size: -
v_call: TRBV10-3
d_call: -
j_call: TRBJ2-3
cdr3_nt: TGTGCCATCAGTGGCGACCCGGGCCAAGGGACAGATACGCAGTATTTT
cdr3_aa: CAISGDPGQGTDTQYF

clone_size: few
v_call: TRBV19
d_call: -
j_call: TRBJ1-1
cdr3_nt: TGTGCCAGTAGTATAGGACTCACTGAAGCTTTCTTT
cdr3_aa: CASSIGLTEAFF

clone_size: -
v_call: TRBV11-1
d_call: TRBD2
j_call: TRBJ2-7
cdr3_nt: TGTGCCAGCAGCTTATCCGGGAGGATCCACGAGCAGTACTTC
cdr3_aa: CASSLSGRIHEQYF

clone_size: -
v_call: TRBV19
d_call: -
j_call: TRBJ1-3
cdr3_nt: TGTGCCAGTAGTATAGAGCACCGTGGAAACACCATATATTTT
cdr3_aa: CASSIEHRGNTIYF

clone_size: -
v_call: TRBV6-4
d_call: -
j_call: TRBJ2-1
cdr3_nt: TGTGCCAGCAGTGACGACCAGTACAATGAGCAGTTCTTC
cdr3_aa: CASSDDQYNEQFF

clone_size: -
v_call: TRBV27
d_call: TRBD1
j_call: TRBJ1-2
cdr3_nt: TGTGCCAGCAGTTTTTTCGGACAGGGGTCTGGCTACACCTTC
cdr3_aa: CASSFFGQGSGYTF

clone_size: -
v_call: TRBV7-9
d_call: TRBD2
j_call: TRBJ2-7
cdr3_nt: TGTGCCAGCAGCCAAGAAGGATCCAGCGGGGTGGCCTACGAGCAGTACTTC
cdr3_aa: CASSQEGSSGVAYEQYF

clone_size: -
v_call: TRBV11-2
d_call: -
j_call: TRBJ2-3
cdr3_nt: TGTGCCAGCAGCCGATTCTCAGAGACAGATACGCAGTATTTT
cdr3_aa: CASSRFSETDTQYF

clone_size: -
v_call: TRBV7-3
d_call: -
j_call: TRBJ1-6
cdr3_nt: TGTGCCAGCAGCTTATTAAGCGCGAGGGATTCACCCCTCCACTTT
cdr3_aa: CASSLLSARDSPLHF

clone_size: few
v_call: TRBV28
d_call: -
j_call: TRBJ1-5
cdr3_nt: TGTGCCAGCAGTTCGGGCCCCGGCCGGCCCCAGCATTTT
cdr3_aa: CASSSGPGRPQHF

clone_size: -
v_call: TRBV21-1
d_call: -
j_call: TRBJ2-3
cdr3_nt: TGTGCCAGCAGCAACCAGCCAGGGGCTAACACAGATACGCAGTATTTT
cdr3_aa: CASSNQPGANTDTQYF

clone_size: few
v_call: TRBV9
d_call: -
j_call: TRBJ1-1
cdr3_nt: TGTGCCAGCAGCGTAGAGCCTGATACTGAAGCTTTCTTT
cdr3_aa: CASSVEPDTEAFF

clone_size: -
v_call: TRBV7-3
d_call: -
j_call: TRBJ2-7
cdr3_nt: TGTGCCAGCAGCTTGACCGGGAGCTCCTACGAGCAGTACTTC
cdr3_aa: CASSLTGSSYEQYF

clone_size: -
v_call: TRBV4-3
d_call: -
j_call: TRBJ1-2
cdr3_nt: TGCGCCAGCAGCCAAGCCAACCCCGGTTCTAGGTATGGCTACACCTTC
cdr3_aa: CASSQANPGSRYGYTF

clone_size: -
v_call: TRBV20-1
d_call: TRBD1
j_call: TRBJ2-7
cdr3_nt: TGCAGTGCTAGAGATGAGGGACAGGCTACATTC
cdr3_aa: CSARDEGQATF

clone_size: -
v_call: TRBV2
d_call: TRBD2
j_call: TRBJ2-1
cdr3_nt: TGTGCCAGCAGCCTGGGACTAGCGGGATACAATGAGCAGTTCTTC
cdr3_aa: CASSLGLAGYNEQFF

clone_size: -
v_call: TRBV20-1
d_call: -
j_call: TRBJ1-2
cdr3_nt: TGCAGTGGTGGTGCTTCTCCTGGCTACACCTTC
cdr3_aa: CSGGASPGYTF